Reported below is one TCR beta chain. The antigen remains unidentified. Measured with immunoSEQ multiplex PCR; TCRdb has only the in-frame clones, and not every one. The data contain fewer than 13,000 clones, over 75% of them singletons. This record belongs to a study of PD-1 blockade in classical Hodgkin lymphoma. The study, taken as a whole, reports: Baseline TCR diversity was reportedly lower in newly diagnosed patients than in healthy donors. It was reported as lower still in relapsed/refractory patients. Possibly reflecting disease activity or prior therapy, repertoire differences have causes that remain undefined.

The CDR3 runs to 18 residues. Germline values: CDR1 LGHNA, CDR2 YSLEER. J gave up 4 bases and V 0 bases, and 14 bases lay outside the gene matches. Documented time point: newly diagnosed, previously untreated cHL patient sample. The investigators isolated CD8+ T cells from thawed PBMCs using magnetic negative selection. PBMCs representing newly diagnosed, untreated classical Hodgkin lymphoma functioned as the comparison. This chain uses TRBV4-3 with TRBJ1-1, with TRBD1 identical over 7 bases. This TCR was sampled from a human donor with classical Hodgkin lymphoma. Sample: CD8+ T cells from blood. CDR3 region: CASSQEGDSQGGLTEAFF. The CDR3 bases are TGCGCCAGCAGCCAAGAAGGGGACAGTCAGGGGGGTCTCACTGAAGCTTTCTTT.